The T cell receptor beta chain under discussion was sequenced for a study of blood T cell repertoires in COVID-19. Study background: Samples came from the United States, Italy and Spain, spanning acute and convalescent COVID-19. The analysed material was cDNA or gDNA that came from T cells, B-cell-depleted T cells, or PBMCs.

The germline V gene encodes CDR1 ENHRY and CDR2 SYGVKD. Trimming removed 9 bases at V and 4 bases at J, with 14 bases between. CDR3 length: 13 amino acids. In the original processing: Estimation of nucleated cell counts relied on the amplification of reference gene primers. The data were produced by immunoSEQ multiplex PCR, yet TCRdb's version contains in-frame clones alone and is incomplete. That table is the source of V, J and clone size, and D and trimming were worked out from the DNA. The data hold under 200,000 clones, with approximately 88% observed a single time. This receptor was taken from an older woman with acute or convalescent COVID-19. The sample comprised peripheral blood. This chain connects TRBV10-3 to TRBJ2-3, with D possibly being TRBD1 (6 bases). In DNA form, the CDR3 reads TGTGCCATGAGTCCAGGGGTCCCAGATACGCAGTATTTT. Translated: CAMSPGVPDTQYF.